The source of this T cell receptor (beta chain) is a study of T cells in Graves' hyperthyroidism and ophthalmopathy. Whole-study findings and limits: The authors' 13 V-J model separated ophthalmopathy from stable hyperthyroidism. The majority of expanded thyroid clonotypes above 0.001 also appeared in blood. Model-based prediction identified ophthalmopathy a median 6.5 months prior to its onset.

Exclusion of a patient resulted from uncontrolled infection, other autoimmune disease, pregnancy or lactation. Per the germline V gene, CDR1 is LNHDA and CDR2 is SQIVND (reference sequence). Trimming removed 6 bases from V and 0 bases from J, with 11 bases in between. This CDR3 has 15 amino acids. Ten or more counts support this clonotype. Its antigen is unknown. The investigators amplified TCR beta CDR3 regions from RNA transcripts. Primed by the HTBI set, a first-round RT-PCR was run on the TCR CDR3. In TCRdb, the multiplex PCR reads were re-called with MiXCR into one record per CDR3 protein. This sample yields roughly 240,000 distinct CDR3 sequences, of which about 17% are seen a single time; around 28% belongs to the top ten.

Source material: blood. The clonotype was recovered from a woman between 18 and 29 years old with Graves' ophthalmopathy. V and J are TRBV19 and TRBJ2-2, with a tentative D call TRBD2 (6 bases). The chain's CDR3 is CASSADYSNTGELFF. CDR3 in DNA: TGTGCCAGTAGCGCGGACTATTCGAACACCGGGGAGCTGTTTTTT.